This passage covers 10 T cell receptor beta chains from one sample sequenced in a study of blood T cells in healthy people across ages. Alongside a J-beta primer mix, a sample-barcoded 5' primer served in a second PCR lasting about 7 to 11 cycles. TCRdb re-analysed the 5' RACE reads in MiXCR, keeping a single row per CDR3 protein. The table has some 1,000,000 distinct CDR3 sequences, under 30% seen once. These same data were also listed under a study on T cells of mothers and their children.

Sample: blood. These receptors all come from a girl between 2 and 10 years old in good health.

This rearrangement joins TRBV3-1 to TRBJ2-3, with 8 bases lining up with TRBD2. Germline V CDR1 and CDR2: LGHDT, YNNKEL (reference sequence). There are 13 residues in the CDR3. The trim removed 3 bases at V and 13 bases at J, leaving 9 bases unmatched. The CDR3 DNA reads TGTGCCAGCAGCCAGGGGGCGGGGGGCCCCAAGTATTTT. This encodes CASSQGAGGPKYF.

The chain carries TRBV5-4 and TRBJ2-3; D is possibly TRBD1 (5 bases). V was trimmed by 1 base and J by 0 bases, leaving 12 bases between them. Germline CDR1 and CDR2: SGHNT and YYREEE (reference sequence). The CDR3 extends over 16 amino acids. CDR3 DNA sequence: TGTGCCAGCAGCTTGCATTCGACAGATAGCACAGATACGCAGTATTTT. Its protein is CASSLHSTDSTDTQYF.

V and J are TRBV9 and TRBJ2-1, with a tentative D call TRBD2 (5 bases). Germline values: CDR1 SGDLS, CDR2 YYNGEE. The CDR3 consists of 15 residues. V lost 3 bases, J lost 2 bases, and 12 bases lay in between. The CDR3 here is CASSAPGSTYNEQFF. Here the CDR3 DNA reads TGTGCCAGCAGCGCTCCGGGATCCACCTACAATGAGCAGTTCTTC. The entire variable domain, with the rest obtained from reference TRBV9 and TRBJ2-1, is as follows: DSGVTQTPKHLITATGQRVTLRCSPRSGDLSVYWYQQSLDQGLQFLIQYYNGEERAKGNILERFSAQQFPDLHSELNLSSLELGDSALYFCASSAPGSTYNEQFFGPGTRLTVL.

CDR3 amino acids: CSARDKLAGVGELFF. The DNA of the CDR3 is TGCAGTGCTAGAGATAAACTAGCGGGAGTCGGGGAGCTGTTTTTT. This chain uses TRBV20-1 with TRBJ2-2; the match to TRBD2 covers 11 bases. This CDR3 has 15 residues. Trimming at V came to 0 bases and at J to 7 bases, leaving 4 bases not matched to a gene. CDR1 and CDR2 (germline): DFQATT, SNEGSKA (reference sequence).

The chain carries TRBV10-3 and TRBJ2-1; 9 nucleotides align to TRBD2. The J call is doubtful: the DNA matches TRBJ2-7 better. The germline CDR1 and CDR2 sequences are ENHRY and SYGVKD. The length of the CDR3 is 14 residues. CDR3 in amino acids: CAISRSGGFYEQYF. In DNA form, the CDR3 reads TGTGCCATCAGCCGTAGCGGGGGTTTCTACGAGCAGTACTTC.

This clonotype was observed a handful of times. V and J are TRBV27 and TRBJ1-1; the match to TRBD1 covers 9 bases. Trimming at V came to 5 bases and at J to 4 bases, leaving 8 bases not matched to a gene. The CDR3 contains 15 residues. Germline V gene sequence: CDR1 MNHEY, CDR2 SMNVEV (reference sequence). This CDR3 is CASSVTGTGSTEAFF. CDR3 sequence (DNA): TGTGCCAGCAGTGTAACCGGGACAGGGAGCACTGAAGCTTTCTTT.

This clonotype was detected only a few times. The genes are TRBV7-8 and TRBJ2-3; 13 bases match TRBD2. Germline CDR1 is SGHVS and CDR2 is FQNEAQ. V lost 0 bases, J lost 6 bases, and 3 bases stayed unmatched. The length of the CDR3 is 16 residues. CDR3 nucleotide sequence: TGTGCCAGCAGCTTAGCCTGGACTAGCGGGAGTGATACGCAGTATTTT. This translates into CASSLAWTSGSDTQYF.

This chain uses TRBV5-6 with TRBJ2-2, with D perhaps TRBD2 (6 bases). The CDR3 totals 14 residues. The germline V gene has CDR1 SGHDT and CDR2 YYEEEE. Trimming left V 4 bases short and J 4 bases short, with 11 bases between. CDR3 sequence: CASSPLSGTGELFF. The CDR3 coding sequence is TGTGCCAGCAGCCCACTTAGCGGCACCGGGGAGCTGTTTTTT.

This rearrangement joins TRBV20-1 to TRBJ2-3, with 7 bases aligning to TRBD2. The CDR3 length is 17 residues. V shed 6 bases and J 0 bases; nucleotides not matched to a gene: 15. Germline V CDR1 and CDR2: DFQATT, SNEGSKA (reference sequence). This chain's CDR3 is CSATSSGMGVSTDTQYF. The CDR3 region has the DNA TGCAGTGCCACATCTAGCGGAATGGGAGTGAGCACAGATACGCAGTATTTT.

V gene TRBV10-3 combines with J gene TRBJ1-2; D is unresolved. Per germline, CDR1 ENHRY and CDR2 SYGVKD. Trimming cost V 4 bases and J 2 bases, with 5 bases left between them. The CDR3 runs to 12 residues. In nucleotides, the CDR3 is TGTGCCATCAGTGCTGGGAACTATGGCTACACCTTC. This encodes CAISAGNYGYTF.